These 24 T cell receptor beta chains were all obtained from the same sample, sequenced in a study of blood T cell repertoires in COVID-19. Assay: immunoSEQ multiplex PCR; the TCRdb copy retains only in-frame clones and omits some. Of around 150,000 clones listed, about three quarters are singletons. The specimen was PBMCs or T cells enriched from blood (not recorded which). These TCRs come from a woman aged 45 to 65 who had recovered from COVID-19.

The J gene is TRBJ2-1, the V gene TRBV7-9, with 12 bases that match TRBD2. V trimming: 5 bases; J trimming: 12 bases; junction bases outside the gene matches: 14. Germline CDR1 SEHNR, CDR2 FQNEAQ (reference sequence). The CDR3 totals 16 residues. The CDR3 sequence is CASSQSWGTSGSGQFF. In nucleotides, the CDR3 is TGTGCCAGCAGCCAATCGTGGGGGACTAGCGGGTCCGGGCAGTTCTTC.

The chain recombines TRBV5-1 with TRBJ1-5; D is possibly TRBD1 (6 bases). In germline, CDR1 is SGHRS, CDR2 YFSETQ. The CDR3 has 13 amino acids. V was trimmed by 0 bases and J by 9 bases, leaving 10 bases between them. In DNA, the CDR3 is TGCGCCAGCAGCTTGGAGGGGGACCGGCCCCAGCATTTT. Its protein product is CASSLEGDRPQHF.

This chain links TRBV12-3 or TRBV12-4 with TRBJ2-7, with D possibly TRBD1 on 6 matching bases. V lost 7 bases, J lost 3 bases, and 10 bases lay in between. The CDR3 totals 12 residues. DNA of the CDR3: TGTGCCAGCAAGACAGGCTTCTACGAGCAGTACTTC. Its translation is CASKTGFYEQYF.

The V call is TRBV18, the J call TRBJ1-4; 7 bases fit TRBD1. Germline values: CDR1 KGHSH, CDR2 LQKENI. The ends lost 0 bases at V and 5 bases at J; junction bases unmatched: 6. The CDR3 extends over 16 amino acids. The CDR3 here is CASSPPSGQVNEKLFF. The CDR3 region has the DNA TGTGCCAGCTCACCACCGTCTGGACAGGTGAATGAAAAACTGTTTTTT.

The gene calls are TRBV7-9 and TRBJ1-6; D might be TRBD1 (5 bases). The CDR3 length is 14 residues. Germline V gives CDR1 SEHNR, CDR2 FQNEAQ (reference sequence). Trimming stripped 6 bases from V and 10 bases from J, with 16 bases between. The CDR3 region is CASSMDPRGSPLHF. As DNA, the CDR3 is TGTGCCAGCAGTATGGACCCAAGGGGCTCACCCCTCCACTTT.

This sequence joins TRBV19 and TRBJ1-2, with D tentatively TRBD1 (5 bases). The CDR3 runs to 13 residues. Germline CDR1 and CDR2: LNHDA and SQIVND (reference sequence). V was clipped by 1 base and J by 5 bases, with 8 bases between them. The CDR3 coding sequence is TGTGCCAGTAGTATAGGACAGAAGTATGGCTACACCTTC. Translated: CASSIGQKYGYTF.

The rearrangement uses TRBV14 and TRBJ2-3; 8 bases align to TRBD2. This CDR3 contains 16 residues. V lost 4 bases and J lost 1; bases outside the gene matches: 7. The germline V gene has CDR1 SGHDN and CDR2 FVKESK. CDR3 protein: CASSPSGGLRTDTQYF. In DNA form, the CDR3 reads TGTGCCAGCAGCCCAAGCGGGGGCCTCCGCACAGATACGCAGTATTTT.

CDR3 DNA sequence: TGTGCCAGCAGCATCAGCTACGAGCAGTACTTC. Its translation is CASSISYEQYF. This rearrangement joins TRBV11-3 to TRBJ2-7; D not certain. CDR1 is SGHNT and CDR2 is YENEEA in the germline V gene. The V end was cut by 5 bases, the J end by 3 bases, with 5 bases between. This CDR3 region has 11 residues.

The V gene is TRBV2, the J gene TRBJ2-7, with D perhaps TRBD2 (6 bases). V lost 7 bases to trimming and J lost 2 bases, with 15 bases between them. Germline values: CDR1 SNHLY, CDR2 FYNNEI. This CDR3 is built from 14 residues. The CDR3 protein is CASNPGLATYEQYF. CDR3 in DNA: TGTGCCAGCAATCCGGGACTCGCGACCTACGAGCAGTACTTC.

This CDR3 reads CASSLPYTEAFF. The CDR3 bases are TGTGCCAGCAGCTTACCGTACACTGAAGCTTTCTTT. The J gene is TRBJ1-1, the V gene TRBV11-3; D unresolved. CDR3 length: 12 amino acids. Germline V gene lookup returns CDR1 SGHNT and CDR2 YENEEA. With 2 bases removed from V and 3 bases from J, the gap between germline ends came to 4 bases.

V is TRBV7-3 and J is TRBJ2-1; a possible D gene is TRBD1 (6 bases). Germline V gives CDR1 SGHTA, CDR2 FQGTGA. The CDR3 spans 15 residues. V lost 5 bases, J lost 8 bases, and 19 bases lay in between. For the CDR3, the DNA is TGTGCCAGCAGCAATATAGGGGGTGAGAGCGATGAGCAGTTCTTC. Translation gives CASSNIGGESDEQFF.

This clone was counted between two and nine times. The chain links TRBV24-1 to TRBJ1-2; D is unclear. The V gene lost 2 bases and the J gene lost 7 bases, with 10 bases spanning the gap. This CDR3 region has 13 residues. Germline-derived CDR1 and CDR2 are KGHDR and SFDVKD. CDR3 DNA: TGTGCCACCAGTGATTCCGGCTGGGCTGGCTACACCTTC. Its protein is CATSDSGWAGYTF.

The chain recombines TRBV5-8 with TRBJ2-1; 8 bases map to TRBD1. The CDR3 covers 15 residues. Looked up from germline, CDR1 is SGHTS and CDR2 is YDEGEE. J was trimmed by 6 bases and V by 4 bases; bases with no gene match: 9. The CDR3 sequence is CASSGDRGRGNEQFF. The CDR3 coding sequence is TGTGCCAGCAGCGGTGACAGGGGAAGGGGCAATGAGCAGTTCTTC. Complete variable domain (other parts from reference TRBV5-8 and TRBJ2-1): EAGVTQSPTHLIKTRGQQATLRCSPISGHTSVYWYQQALGLGLQFLLWYDEGEERNRGNFPPRFSGRQFPNYSSELNVNALELEDSALYLCASSGDRGRGNEQFFGPGTRLTVL.

This chain links TRBV19 with TRBJ1-3, with 7 bases aligning to TRBD1. There are 15 residues in the CDR3. The germline V gene encodes CDR1 LNHDA and CDR2 SQIVND (reference sequence). After removal of 5 bases from V and 4 bases from J, the junction contained 8 bases not matched to a gene. The CDR3 region has the DNA TGTGCCAGTAGTGCCCGACAGGGATCGGGAAACACCATATATTTT. This sequence encodes CASSARQGSGNTIYF.

This chain joins TRBV28 and TRBJ1-2, with TRBD1 matching 10 bases. In germline, CDR1 is MDHEN, CDR2 SYDVKM. The CDR3 contains 17 residues. The junction had 15 bases not matched to a gene; V was cut back by 6 bases and J by 5 bases. Here the CDR3 reads CASSLGLGTGVIYGYTF. Written as DNA, the CDR3 is TGTGCCAGCAGCCTGGGCCTCGGGACAGGGGTTATTTATGGCTACACCTTC.

The chain joins TRBV6-5 to TRBJ2-7; 8 bases map to TRBD1. Germline values: CDR1 MNHEY, CDR2 SVGAGI. The junction had 4 bases not matched to a gene; V was cut back by 6 bases and J by 0 bases. This CDR3 spans 14 amino acids. DNA of the CDR3: TGTGCCAGCAGGGGACAGGCGAGCTCCTACGAGCAGTACTTC. Translation gives CASRGQASSYEQYF.

The chain recombines TRBV5-8 with TRBJ1-6; D is unresolved. Germline CDR1 reads SGHTS; CDR2 reads YDEGEE. With 2 bases removed from V and 4 bases from J, the gap between germline ends came to 4 bases. CDR3 length: 13 residues. The chain's CDR3 is CASSLQYNSPLHF. Written as DNA, the CDR3 is TGTGCCAGCAGCTTACAGTATAATTCACCCCTCCACTTT.

This clone was observed a few times. The rearrangement uses TRBV5-1 and TRBJ1-4, with 8 bases aligning to TRBD1. Germline V lookup: CDR1 SGHRS, CDR2 YFSETQ. CDR3 length equals 14 residues. Trimming removed 6 bases from V and 7 bases from J; junction bases left unmatched: 8. The CDR3 region is CASTDQGAGEKLFF. CDR3 sequence (DNA): TGCGCCAGCACCGACCAGGGGGCAGGTGAAAAACTGTTTTTT.

A single count supports this clone. The V call is TRBV6-5, the J call TRBJ1-6, with 8 bases matching TRBD1. In germline, CDR1 is MNHEY, CDR2 SVGAGI. V was pared by 6 bases and J by 7 bases, with 5 bases of the junction left unmatched. The CDR3 spans 14 residues. In nucleotides, the CDR3 is TGTGCCAGCAGCCGGGGACAGGAGAATTCACCCCTCCACTTT. Protein sequence: CASSRGQENSPLHF.

This chain connects TRBV18 to TRBJ1-1, with D unclear. Germline V CDR1 and CDR2: KGHSH, LQKENI. Trimming cost V 6 bases and J 0 bases, with 17 bases left between them. The length of the CDR3 is 16 residues. Here the CDR3 reads CASSRFFEDMNTEAFF. As DNA, the CDR3 is TGTGCCAGCTCTAGGTTCTTCGAAGACATGAACACTGAAGCTTTCTTT.

This chain joins TRBV9 and TRBJ1-1; 8 nucleotides line up with TRBD1. J was trimmed by 8 bases and V by 4 bases; bases with no gene match: 7. CDR3 length: 13 amino acids. The germline V gene has CDR1 SGDLS and CDR2 YYNGEE. CDR3: CASSTRPGGEAFF. The CDR3 region has the DNA TGTGCCAGCAGCACACGACCAGGGGGCGAAGCTTTCTTT.

This clone has just a few counts. The chain carries TRBV4-2 and TRBJ2-3; 8 bases line up with TRBD2. Germline trimming cut 4 bases from V and 0 bases from J; bases unmatched to any gene: 12. Germline CDR1 reads LGHNA; CDR2 reads YNFKEQ. This CDR3 spans 18 amino acids. CDR3 in DNA: TGTGCCAGCAGCCCCCTCAAATCGGGAGGGCCTAGCACAGATACGCAGTATTTT. This translates into CASSPLKSGGPSTDTQYF.

The chain couples TRBV19 to TRBJ2-7; 10 bases map to TRBD1. Trimming cost V 4 bases and J 4 bases; bases outside gene matches: 1. This CDR3 has 13 residues. From germline, CDR1 is LNHDA and CDR2 SQIVND (reference sequence). CDR3 bases: TGTGCCAGTAGTAGACAGGGGGCATACGAGCAGTACTTC. Protein: CASSRQGAYEQYF. Full variable domain (outside the CDR3, taken from reference TRBV19 and TRBJ2-7): DGGITQSPKYLFRKEGQNVTLSCEQNLNHDAMYWYRQDPGQGLRLIYYSQIVNDFQKGDIAEGYSVSREKKESFPLTVTSAQKNPTAFYLCASSRQGAYEQYFGPGTRLTVT.

The chain recombines TRBV28 with TRBJ2-7, with 9 bases matching TRBD1. Per the germline V gene, CDR1 is MDHEN and CDR2 is SYDVKM. Trimming took 3 bases from V and 2 from J; bases not matched to a gene: 5. CDR3 size: 15 residues. CDR3 residues: CASSLTGGPPYEQYF. CDR3 nucleotide sequence: TGTGCCAGCAGTTTGACAGGGGGTCCCCCCTACGAGCAGTACTTC.